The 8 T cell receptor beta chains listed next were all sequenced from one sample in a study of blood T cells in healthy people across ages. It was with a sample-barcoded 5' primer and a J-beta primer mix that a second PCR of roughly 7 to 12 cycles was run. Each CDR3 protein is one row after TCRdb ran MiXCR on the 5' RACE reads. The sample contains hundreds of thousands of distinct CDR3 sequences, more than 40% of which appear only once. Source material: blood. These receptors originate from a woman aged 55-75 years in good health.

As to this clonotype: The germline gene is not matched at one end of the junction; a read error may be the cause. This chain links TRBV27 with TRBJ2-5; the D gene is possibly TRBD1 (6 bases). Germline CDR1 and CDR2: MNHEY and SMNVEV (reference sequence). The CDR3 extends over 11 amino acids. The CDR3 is CASSLGQTLSF. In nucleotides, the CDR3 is TGTGCCAGCAGTTTAGGACAGACCCTCTCCTTC.

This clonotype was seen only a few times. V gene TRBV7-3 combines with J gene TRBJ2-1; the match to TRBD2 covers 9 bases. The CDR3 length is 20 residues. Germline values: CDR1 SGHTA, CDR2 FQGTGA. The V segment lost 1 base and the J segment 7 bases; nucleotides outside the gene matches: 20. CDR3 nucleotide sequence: TGTGCCAGCAGCTTAAGGCCCCTGGCCCTGGGCGGGAGGGAAGGGAATGAGCAGTTCTTC. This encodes CASSLRPLALGGREGNEQFF.

This CDR3 is CASPNGTRVGDTQYF. The CDR3 coding sequence is TGTGCCAGCCCAAACGGTACTAGAGTCGGAGATACGCAGTATTTT. This chain connects TRBV10-3 to TRBJ2-3; maybe TRBD2 (5 bases). Trimming cost V 10 bases and J 5 bases, with 22 bases left between them. CDR1 is ENHRY and CDR2 is SYGVKD in the germline V gene. This CDR3 is built from 15 residues.

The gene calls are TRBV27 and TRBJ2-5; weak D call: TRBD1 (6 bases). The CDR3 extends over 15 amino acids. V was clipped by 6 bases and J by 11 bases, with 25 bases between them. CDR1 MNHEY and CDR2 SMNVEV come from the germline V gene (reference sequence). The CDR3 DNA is TGTGCCAGCAGCTACCGGGACAATCGATACAATGAGCAGTACTTC. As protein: CASSYRDNRYNEQYF.

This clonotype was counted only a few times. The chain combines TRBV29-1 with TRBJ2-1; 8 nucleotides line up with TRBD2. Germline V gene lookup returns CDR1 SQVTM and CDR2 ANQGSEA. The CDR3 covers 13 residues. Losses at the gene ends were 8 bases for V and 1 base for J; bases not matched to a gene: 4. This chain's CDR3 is CSITSGSYNEQFF. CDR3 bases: TGCAGCATAACTAGCGGTTCCTACAATGAGCAGTTCTTC.

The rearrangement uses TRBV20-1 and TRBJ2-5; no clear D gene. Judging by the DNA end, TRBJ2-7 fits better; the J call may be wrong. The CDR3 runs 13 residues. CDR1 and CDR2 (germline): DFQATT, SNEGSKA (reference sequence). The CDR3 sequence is CSARVPRTYEQYF. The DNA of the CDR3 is TGCAGTGCTAGAGTCCCCAGAACCTACGAGCAGTACTTC.

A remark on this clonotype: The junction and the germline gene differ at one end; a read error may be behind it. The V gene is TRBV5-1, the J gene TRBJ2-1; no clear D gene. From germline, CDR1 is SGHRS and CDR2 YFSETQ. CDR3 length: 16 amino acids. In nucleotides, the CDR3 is TGCGCCAGCAGCTCGAACGCCCCGAGCTCCTACAATGAGCGGTTCTTC. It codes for CASSSNAPSSYNERFF.

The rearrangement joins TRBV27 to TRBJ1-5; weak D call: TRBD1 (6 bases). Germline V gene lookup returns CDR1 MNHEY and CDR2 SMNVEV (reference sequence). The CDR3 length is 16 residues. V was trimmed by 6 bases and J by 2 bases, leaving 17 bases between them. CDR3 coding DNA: TGTGCCAGCAGCCGAGGGGGACCTTGGGGCAATCAGCCCCAGCATTTT. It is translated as CASSRGGPWGNQPQHF.